The 7 T cell receptor beta chains listed next were all sequenced from one sample in a study of spatial heterogeneity in lung cancer. Described time point: blood at routine non-recurrence follow-up after resection. The input material, whole RNA from tumor, nontumor lung or frozen PBMC, was sequenced unsorted. TCRdb recomputed calls from the 5' RACE reads with MiXCR, one row per CDR3 protein. The repertoire holds tens of thousands of distinct CDR3 sequences, with more than 6.5% as singletons. Sequenced material: PBMCs, taken at follow-up. The receptors here all came from a female donor with early-stage non-small cell lung cancer.

Many counts were recorded for this clonotype. The chain joins TRBV7-8 to TRBJ2-3; D remains unclear. The CDR3 sequence is 15 residues long. V lost 5 bases to trimming and J lost 0 bases, with 12 bases between them. CDR1 is SGHVS, CDR2 FQNEAQ, per germline. CDR3 protein: CASSPIRISTDTQYF. As DNA, the CDR3 is TGTGCCAGCAGCCCTATTAGGATAAGCACAGATACGCAGTATTTT.

This clonotype came up a few times. One end of the junction is discordant with germline, which a read error may explain. V is TRBV7-9 and J is TRBJ1-5; D is perhaps TRBD1 (5 bases). The CDR3 has 14 residues. The germline gives CDR1 SEHNR, CDR2 FQNEAQ (reference sequence). In nucleotides, the CDR3 is TGTGCCAGCAGCATAGCTGGGGGGGGACAGCCCCAGCATTTT. Encoded protein: CASSIAGGGQPQHF.

A few counts support this clonotype. V is TRBV6-5 and J is TRBJ1-5; possibly TRBD1 for D (5 bases). The CDR3 contains 15 residues. Deletions cut 2 bases from V and 0 bases from J, with 8 bases between. Germline CDR1 is MNHEY and CDR2 is SVGAGI. The CDR3 sequence: CASSYSDSSNQPQHF. The CDR3 nucleotides are TGTGCCAGCAGTTACAGTGACAGTAGCAATCAGCCCCAGCATTTT.

The V call is TRBV5-1, the J call TRBJ1-1, with 9 bases matching TRBD1. The germline V gene has CDR1 SGHRS and CDR2 YFSETQ. Trimming at V came to 2 bases and at J to 8 bases, leaving 7 bases not matched to a gene. This CDR3 is built from 14 residues. The CDR3 DNA reads as TGCGCCAGCAGCTTACAGGGGGCGCTCCCGGAAGCTTTCTTT. Its protein is CASSLQGALPEAFF.

This clonotype was counted at least ten times. V and J are TRBV2 and TRBJ1-5; D uncertain. V was clipped by 7 bases and J by 3 bases, with 10 bases between them. The germline CDR1 and CDR2 sequences are SNHLY and FYNNEI. The CDR3 length is 13 residues. The CDR3 sequence: CASTVEYNQPQHF. The CDR3 bases are TGTGCCAGCACGGTCGAATACAATCAGCCCCAGCATTTT.

This clonotype was detected many times. V gene TRBV6-2 or TRBV6-3 combines with J gene TRBJ1-1; the D gene is possibly TRBD1 (5 bases). Germline CDR1 reads MNHEY; CDR2 reads SVGEGT. This CDR3 comprises 13 residues. Trimming stripped 10 bases from V and 0 bases from J, with 12 bases between. The CDR3 DNA sequence: TGTGCCATCAGCCGGGGGTTGAACACTGAAGCTTTCTTT. It codes for CAISRGLNTEAFF.

This clonotype was found many times. The J gene is TRBJ2-3, the V gene TRBV9, with 11 bases aligning to TRBD2. The CDR3 has 15 residues. Trimming removed 4 bases from V and 2 bases from J; junction bases left unmatched: 3. From germline, CDR1 is SGDLS and CDR2 YYNGEE. CDR3 nucleotide sequence: TGTGCCAGCAGCTATAGCGGGGGGGACACAGATACGCAGTATTTT. It is translated as CASSYSGGDTDTQYF.